This T cell receptor beta chain appears in the sequencing data of a study of cytomegalovirus exposure and HLA in healthy donors. Notes on the study in general: TRBV6-2, TRBV6-3 and some other V segments were unresolvable in 87-base-pair reads. In a later analysis, donors in an Asian-associated ancestry cluster reportedly had fewer N-insertions in productive TCRs than the cohort mean.

The PCR contained 60 Vbeta and 13 Jbeta primers. Sequencing was performed with immunoSEQ multiplex PCR; in TCRdb, only in-frame clones are kept and a portion is missing. The sample contains some 100,000 clones, 81% of which appear only once. This clone was counted between two and nine times. The antigen is unknown. V lost 4 bases and J 4 bases, leaving 9 bases between the germline ends. In germline, CDR1 is SGHTS, CDR2 YDEGEE. The CDR3 is made up of 13 amino acids. This sequence originates from a woman in her 30s in good health and CMV-seronegative. J is TRBJ1-5 and V is TRBV5-8; tentatively, D is TRBD1 (6 bases). Sequencing was carried out using PBMCs. CDR3 nucleotide sequence: TGTGCCAGCAGCCCAGACAGGAATCAGCCCCAGCATTTT. Its protein product is CASSPDRNQPQHF.